The 26 T cell receptor beta chains in this list originate from one sample, sequenced in a study of blood T cell repertoires in COVID-19. Sequencing was performed with immunoSEQ multiplex PCR; in TCRdb, only in-frame clones are kept and a portion is missing. The table lists a few hundred thousand clones, just under 85% of them singletons. The sample comprised peripheral blood. The source is a woman aged 45-60 years with active or convalescent COVID-19.

This clone was observed a single time. The chain employs TRBV7-8 and TRBJ1-1; D might be TRBD1 (6 bases). The CDR3 extends over 15 amino acids. Trimming cost V 2 bases and J 4 bases, with 14 bases left between them. The germline CDR1 and CDR2 sequences are SGHVS and FQNEAQ. In nucleotides, the CDR3 is TGTGCCAGCAGCTTATCGGGGAGAGGGGGCACTGAAGCTTTCTTT. This encodes CASSLSGRGGTEAFF. The whole variable domain, remainder taken from reference TRBV7-8 and TRBJ1-1, is GAGVSQSPRYKVAKRGQDVALRCDPISGHVSLFWYQQALGQGPEFLTYFQNEAQLDKSGLPSDRFFAERPEGSVSTLKIQRTQQEDSAVYLCASSLSGRGGTEAFFGQGTRLTVV.

This clone was counted a single time. The genes are TRBV3-1 (or the pseudogene TRBV3-2) and TRBJ1-3; D uncertain. Deletions cut 0 bases from V and 4 bases from J, with 10 bases between. The CDR3 has 15 amino acids. From germline, CDR1 is LGHDT and CDR2 YNNKEL (reference sequence). The CDR3 coding sequence is TGTGCCAGCAGCCAAGATGCAGGTGCCGGAAACACCATATATTTT. This sequence encodes CASSQDAGAGNTIYF.

The genes are TRBV5-1 and TRBJ1-6; 11 bases map to TRBD1. Germline V gives CDR1 SGHRS, CDR2 YFSETQ. This CDR3 region has 17 residues. With V trimmed by 2 bases and J by 1 base, 2 bases remained unmatched. The chain's CDR3 is CASSFGQGASYNSPLHF. The CDR3 DNA follows: TGCGCCAGCAGCTTCGGACAGGGGGCGTCCTATAATTCACCCCTCCACTTT.

The chain has TRBV5-4 and TRBJ2-7; D is possibly TRBD1 (6 bases). Germline lookup yields CDR1 SGHNT and CDR2 YYREEE (reference sequence). V was pared by 2 bases and J by 3 bases, with 9 bases between. This CDR3 spans 13 amino acids. The CDR3 bases are TGTGCCAGCAGCTTCAGGGGCAGCTACGAGCAGTACTTC. This codes for CASSFRGSYEQYF.

This chain links TRBV28 with TRBJ1-1; 8 bases match TRBD1. V shed 1 base and J 8 bases; nucleotides not matched to a gene: 3. Germline V gives CDR1 MDHEN, CDR2 SYDVKM. There are 13 residues in the CDR3. This CDR3 reads CASSLSRTGEAFF. The CDR3 DNA is TGTGCCAGCAGTTTATCTCGGACAGGGGAAGCTTTCTTT. The whole variable domain, filled in from reference TRBV28 and TRBJ1-1, reads DVKVTQSSRYLVKRTGEKVFLECVQDMDHENMFWYRQDPGLGLRLIYFSYDVKMKEKGDIPEGYSVSREKKERFSLILESASTNQTSMYLCASSLSRTGEAFFGQGTRLTVV.

The rearrangement links TRBV7-8 to TRBJ2-5, with TRBD2 matching over 9 bases. Germline loops: CDR1 SGHVS, CDR2 FQNEAQ. V dropped 2 bases and J dropped 5; count of bases not matched to a gene: 3. The CDR3 has 14 amino acids. CDR3 DNA sequence: TGTGCCAGCAGCTTACGTCTAGCGGGGGAGACCCAGTACTTC. Encoded protein: CASSLRLAGETQYF.

V is TRBV6-5 and J is TRBJ1-2; 10 bases agree with TRBD1. Germline V CDR1 and CDR2: MNHEY, SVGAGI. V shed 5 bases, J shed 7 bases, and the junction held 10 bases outside the gene matches. The CDR3 consists of 15 residues. The DNA for the CDR3 is TGTGCCAGCAGTAACCGACAGGGGGCACTCGGTGGCTACACCTTC. Amino acids: CASSNRQGALGGYTF.

V usage is TRBV11-3 and J usage is TRBJ2-1; 10 bases agree with TRBD2. The CDR3 has 15 residues. J gave up 7 bases and V 1 base, and 4 bases lay outside the gene matches. Germline assignment: CDR1 SGHNT and CDR2 YENEEA. The CDR3 sequence is CASSLVLAGRNEQFF. DNA for the CDR3: TGTGCCAGCAGCTTAGTACTAGCGGGAAGGAATGAGCAGTTCTTC.

The rearrangement joins TRBV6-4 to TRBJ2-2; TRBD2 might be the D (5 bases). The germline V gene has CDR1 MRHNA and CDR2 SNTAGT. CDR3 length: 14 residues. Deletions cut 5 bases from V and 3 bases from J, with 10 bases between. The chain's CDR3 is CASSHTSDTGELFF. CDR3 DNA sequence: TGTGCCAGCAGTCATACTAGTGACACCGGGGAGCTGTTTTTT.

The chain joins TRBV28 to TRBJ1-1; D call uncertain. CDR3 length equals 16 residues. V lost 4 bases, J lost 0 bases, and 15 bases lay in between. Germline-derived CDR1 and CDR2 are MDHEN and SYDVKM. The CDR3 nucleotides are TGTGCCAGCAGTTACATAGCCCTACTCTTGAACACTGAAGCTTTCTTT. This encodes CASSYIALLLNTEAFF.

As concerns this clone: The DNA is omitted, as the CDR3 cannot be located on it reliably, and the CDR3 follows TCRdb's listing. This rearrangement joins TRBV6-6 to TRBJ1-5. The CDR3 comprises 13 residues, both ends counted. Germline V gene data show CDR1 as MNHNY and CDR2 as SVGAGI (reference sequence). The CDR3 protein is CASSTSGSQPQHF.

The rearrangement uses TRBV4-1 and TRBJ1-2; 9 bases agree with TRBD1. From germline, CDR1 is MGHRA and CDR2 YSYEKL. The CDR3 consists of 18 residues. V lost 1 base, J lost 7 bases, and 16 bases stayed unmatched. The CDR3 sequence is CASSQALMRQRTGAGYTF. CDR3 nucleotides: TGCGCCAGCAGCCAAGCCCTAATGCGGCAGAGGACAGGGGCTGGCTACACCTTC.

This chain joins TRBV7-6 and TRBJ1-2, with 10 nucleotides matching TRBD1. The V gene end was trimmed by 3 bases and the J gene end by 3 bases; junction bases not matched to a gene: 13. Germline CDR1 is SGHVS and CDR2 is FNYEAQ. This CDR3 has 18 amino acids. CDR3 sequence (DNA): TGTGCCAGCAGCTTCAGAAGGACAGGGGGTGTGGGCTACTATGGCTACACCTTC. This translates into CASSFRRTGGVGYYGYTF.

The rearrangement links TRBV27 to TRBJ2-5; D gene unclear. The V and J ends lost 4 bases and 2 bases respectively, with 8 bases between them. The CDR3 consists of 13 residues. Germline V gene data show CDR1 as MNHEY and CDR2 as SMNVEV (reference sequence). CDR3 bases: TGTGCCAGCAGTTCCCCCCAACAAGAGACCCAGTACTTC. Translated: CASSSPQQETQYF.

A single count supports this clone. The gene calls are TRBV4-1 and TRBJ2-5; 8 bases align to TRBD2. CDR1 MGHRA and CDR2 YSYEKL come from the germline V gene. The trim removed 1 base at V and 5 bases at J, leaving 9 bases unmatched. This CDR3 is 16 amino acids long. In DNA, the CDR3 is TGCGCCAGCAGCCAAGCGGCTAGCGGGTTGGGGGAGACCCAGTACTTC. Translating gives CASSQAASGLGETQYF.

In its sample, this clone was seen a few times. V is TRBV28 and J is TRBJ1-5; 7 bases are a match to TRBD1. The V gene's germline CDR1 is MDHEN and CDR2 SYDVKM. The CDR3 consists of 15 residues. V was clipped by 3 bases and J by 3 bases; unmatched bases: 5. CDR3 amino acids: CASSFIQGINQPQHF. DNA for the CDR3: TGTGCCAGCAGTTTCATACAGGGGATCAATCAGCCCCAGCATTTT. The whole variable domain, filled in from reference TRBV28 and TRBJ1-5, reads DVKVTQSSRYLVKRTGEKVFLECVQDMDHENMFWYRQDPGLGLRLIYFSYDVKMKEKGDIPEGYSVSREKKERFSLILESASTNQTSMYLCASSFIQGINQPQHFGDGTRLSIL.

This clone was seen a handful of times. The CDR3 region is CASSQEDRLILPLHF. The CDR3 DNA reads as TGCGCCAGCAGCCAAGAGGACAGATTAATTTTGCCCCTCCACTTT. The rearrangement links TRBV4-1 to TRBJ1-6, with D perhaps matching TRBD1 (6 bases). This CDR3 has 15 residues. Trimming cost V 0 bases and J 13 bases, with 16 bases left between them. Germline-derived CDR1 and CDR2 are MGHRA and YSYEKL.

This rearrangement joins TRBV19 to TRBJ1-2; 7 nucleotides match TRBD1. V dropped 3 bases and J dropped 4; count of bases not matched to a gene: 8. CDR3 length: 15 amino acids. Germline V CDR1 and CDR2: LNHDA, SQIVND (reference sequence). The CDR3: CASSIVRGNRYGYTF. CDR3 DNA sequence: TGTGCCAGTAGTATCGTCAGGGGGAACCGCTATGGCTACACCTTC.

The rearrangement uses TRBV28 and TRBJ1-5, with no clear D. This CDR3 is 13 amino acids long. Germline assignment: CDR1 MDHEN and CDR2 SYDVKM. As DNA, the CDR3 is TGTGCTGCGGGCGGGTATAGCAATCAGCCCCAGCATTTT. Its protein is CAAGGYSNQPQHF.

The chain employs TRBV15 and TRBJ1-5, with D maybe TRBD1 (5 bases). The CDR3 totals 15 residues. Trimming pared 4 bases from V and 6 bases from J, leaving 16 bases between. Germline CDR1 is LNHNV and CDR2 is YYDKDF (reference sequence). DNA for the CDR3: TGTGCCACCAGCACCAGGGAGGCAGGAGGTCAGCCCCAGCATTTT. Translation gives CATSTREAGGQPQHF. Drawing the rest from reference TRBV15 and TRBJ1-5, the complete variable domain is DAMVIQNPRYQVTQFGKPVTLSCSQTLNHNVMYWYQQKSSQAPKLLFHYYDKDFNNEADTPDNFQSRRPNTSFCFLDIRSPGLGDTAMYLCATSTREAGGQPQHFGDGTRLSIL.

The chain couples TRBV7-8 to TRBJ1-5, with TRBD1 matching 7 bases. The ends lost 0 bases at V and 7 bases at J; junction bases unmatched: 6. Germline V CDR1 and CDR2: SGHVS, FQNEAQ. The CDR3 sequence is 15 residues long. CDR3 nucleotide sequence: TGTGCCAGCAGCTTAGCTAAAGGGGGCAGACAGCCCCAGCATTTT. Translated, it gives CASSLAKGGRQPQHF.

The J gene is TRBJ2-1, the V gene TRBV10-1; 10 bases match TRBD2. Unmatched junction bases numbered 10, after V lost 5 bases and J lost 9 bases. There are 15 residues in the CDR3. CDR1 is WNHNN, CDR2 SYGVQD, per germline (reference sequence). The CDR3 loop reads CASSHNIAGGGEQFF. Here the CDR3 DNA reads TGCGCCAGCAGTCACAACATAGCGGGAGGAGGTGAGCAGTTCTTC.

This chain joins TRBV12-5 and TRBJ2-1; D unclear. V lost 1 base and J lost 0, with 10 bases in between. The CDR3 runs to 16 residues. Germline CDR1 LGHNT, CDR2 FRNRAP. In nucleotides, the CDR3 is TGTGCTAGTGGTTTGGGACAATCGAGCTCCTACAATGAGCAGTTCTTC. Its protein is CASGLGQSSSYNEQFF.

The rearrangement uses TRBV15 and TRBJ2-1; a possible D gene is TRBD1 (6 bases). The V and J ends lost 2 bases and 4 bases respectively, with 12 bases between them. Germline assignment: CDR1 LNHNV and CDR2 YYDKDF (reference sequence). There are 15 residues in the CDR3. The chain's CDR3 is CATSRTGTLYNEQFF. The CDR3 region has the DNA TGTGCCACCAGCAGAACCGGGACACTATACAATGAGCAGTTCTTC.

The chain links TRBV27 to TRBJ2-3; 10 bases are shared with TRBD2. Germline V gene sequence: CDR1 MNHEY, CDR2 SMNVEV (reference sequence). The CDR3 spans 17 residues. V lost 5 bases and J lost 4; bases outside the gene matches: 12. The DNA for the CDR3 is TGTGCCAGCAGTCCGCTGTCCCTAGCGGGAGTGTCAGATACGCAGTATTTT. The encoded protein is CASSPLSLAGVSDTQYF.

V usage is TRBV2 and J usage is TRBJ2-1, with D perhaps TRBD2 (6 bases). The CDR3 is 11 residues long. V gave up 2 bases and J gave up 14 bases, with 10 bases separating them. From germline, CDR1 is SNHLY and CDR2 FYNNEI. The CDR3: CASSESSDEFF. CDR3 nucleotide sequence: TGTGCCAGCAGTGAATCTAGCGACGAGTTCTTC. Combining the CDR3 with reference TRBV2 and TRBJ2-1 gives the whole variable domain EPEVTQTPSHQVTQMGQEVILRCVPISNHLYFYWYRQILGQKVEFLVSFYNNEISEKSEIFDDQFSVERPDGSNFTLKIRSTKLEDSAMYFCASSESSDEFFGPGTRLTVL.